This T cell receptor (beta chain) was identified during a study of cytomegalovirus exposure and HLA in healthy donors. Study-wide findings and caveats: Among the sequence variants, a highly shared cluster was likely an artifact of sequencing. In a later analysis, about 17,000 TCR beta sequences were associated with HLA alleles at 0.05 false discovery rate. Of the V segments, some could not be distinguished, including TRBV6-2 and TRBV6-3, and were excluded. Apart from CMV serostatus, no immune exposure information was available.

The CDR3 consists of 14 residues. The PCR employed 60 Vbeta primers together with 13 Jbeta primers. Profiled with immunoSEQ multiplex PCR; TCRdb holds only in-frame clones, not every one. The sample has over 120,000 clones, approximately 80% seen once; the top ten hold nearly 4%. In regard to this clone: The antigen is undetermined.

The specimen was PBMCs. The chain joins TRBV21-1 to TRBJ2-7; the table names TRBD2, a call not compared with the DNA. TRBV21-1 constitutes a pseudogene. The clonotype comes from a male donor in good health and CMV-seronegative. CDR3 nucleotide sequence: TGTGCCAGCAGCGATTATCTGGTTGGAGTTGAGCAGTACTTC. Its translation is CASSDYLVGVEQYF.